One and the same sample provided the 29 T cell receptor beta chains below, sequenced in a study of T cells in Graves' hyperthyroidism and ophthalmopathy (dated by TCRdb to about 2019). Libraries were prepared through multiplex PCR. Sequencer: Illumina HiSeq 2000. Amplification of TCR beta CDR3 regions was carried out from RNA transcripts. For the first round of RT-PCR on the TCR CDR3, the HTBI primer set was used together with the Qiagen OneStep RT-PCR kit. In TCRdb, the public reads were trimmed at Q25 with fastp and aligned with MiXCR, with productive beta chains retained. Identical CDR3 proteins give one entry, which carries the most common genes and DNA. Present in this sample are about 600,000 distinct CDR3 sequences, about a sixth of which were seen just once. The top ten clonotypes cover roughly 3.4% of the sample. The material sequenced was blood. These receptors were taken from a woman in her thirties or forties with Graves' ophthalmopathy.

V is TRBV6-9 and J is TRBJ1-4, with D possibly TRBD1 on 6 matching bases. CDR3 length: 16 residues. The germline CDR1 and CDR2 sequences are MNHGY and SVAAGI. V was trimmed by 3 bases and J by 7 bases, leaving 18 bases between them. DNA for the CDR3: TGTGCCAGCAGTTACACGTACAGGGAGGAAGGTGAAAAACTGTTTTTT. This codes for CASSYTYREEGEKLFF.

This clonotype turned up a few times. This chain connects TRBV5-6 to TRBJ1-6; D is uncertain. The germline V gene encodes CDR1 SGHDT and CDR2 YYEEEE. The CDR3 contains 15 residues. Trimming removed 0 bases from V and 7 bases from J, with 11 bases in between. In DNA, the CDR3 is TGTGCCAGCAGCTTGGGGGCCGGCCTCAATTCACCCCTCCACTTT. As protein: CASSLGAGLNSPLHF.

This clonotype turned up a few times. The chain is built from TRBV11-3 and TRBJ2-2, with TRBD1 identical over 9 bases. Germline assignment: CDR1 SGHNT and CDR2 YENEEA. This CDR3 is 16 amino acids long. Trimming at V came to 5 bases and at J to 2 bases, leaving 6 bases not matched to a gene. The CDR3 bases are TGTGCCAGCAGCCGACAGGGGGAGGTTAACACCGGGGAGCTGTTTTTT. It specifies CASSRQGEVNTGELFF.

The chain employs TRBV20-1 and TRBJ2-3; 10 positions match TRBD2. Trimming removed 3 bases from V and 6 bases from J; junction bases left unmatched: 3. The CDR3 consists of 13 residues. Germline CDR1 reads DFQATT; CDR2 reads SNEGSKA (reference sequence). CDR3 sequence: CSARKGLADTQYF. The CDR3 region has the DNA TGCAGTGCTAGGAAGGGACTAGCGGATACGCAGTATTTT.

This clonotype was seen more than once but under ten times. The CDR3 is CAWSLGNYGYTF. Written as DNA, the CDR3 is TGTGCCTGGAGTCTAGGGAACTATGGCTACACCTTC. The V and J genes are TRBV30 and TRBJ1-2; no clear D. CDR3 length: 12 residues. In germline, CDR1 is GTSNPN, CDR2 SVGIG (reference sequence). V lost 2 bases, J lost 2 bases, and 6 bases lay in between.

The chain is built from TRBV18 and TRBJ2-5; D is ambiguous. Trimming took 2 bases from V and 5 from J, leaving 12 bases between them. CDR1 is KGHSH, CDR2 LQKENI, per germline. The CDR3 spans 14 residues. CDR3 coding DNA: TGTGCCAGCTCACCAGGGGATTTGAGGGAGACCCAGTACTTC. Its protein is CASSPGDLRETQYF.

The rearrangement joins TRBV20-1 to TRBJ2-7, with 10 bases that match TRBD2. V shed 3 bases, J shed 5 bases, and the junction held 10 bases outside the gene matches. Germline-derived CDR1 and CDR2 are DFQATT and SNEGSKA (reference sequence). The CDR3 is 15 residues long. CDR3 in amino acids: CSASRPLAGANEQYF. The DNA of the CDR3 is TGCAGTGCTAGTCGCCCTCTAGCGGGAGCTAACGAGCAGTACTTC.

This clonotype was recorded many times. The gene calls are TRBV11-2 and TRBJ2-7; D may be TRBD1 or TRBD2 (5 bases each). There are 16 residues in the CDR3. Trimming stripped 5 bases from V and 4 bases from J, with 21 bases between. The germline CDR1 and CDR2 sequences are SGHAT and FQNNGV. CDR3 sequence: CASSPNRRQGAYEQYF. As DNA, the CDR3 is TGTGCCAGCAGCCCGAATCGGAGGCAGGGTGCTTACGAGCAGTACTTC.

This clonotype was picked up a small number of times. This chain connects TRBV5-1 to TRBJ2-7; 8 nucleotides align to TRBD1. The CDR3 sequence is 15 residues long. J gave up 6 bases and V 4 bases, and 12 bases lay outside the gene matches. Germline V lookup: CDR1 SGHRS, CDR2 YFSETQ. CDR3 protein: CASSVSGTGPAEQYF. CDR3 DNA sequence: TGCGCCAGCAGCGTCTCCGGGACAGGCCCCGCCGAGCAGTACTTC. Filled out from reference TRBV5-1 and TRBJ2-7, the complete variable domain reads KAGVTQTPRYLIKTRGQQVTLSCSPISGHRSVSWYQQTPGQGLQFLFEYFSETQRNKGNFPGRFSGRQFSNSRSEMNVSTLELGDSALYLCASSVSGTGPAEQYFGPGTRLTVT.

The chain combines TRBV18 with TRBJ2-6; D may be TRBD1 (5 bases). Per the germline V gene, CDR1 is KGHSH and CDR2 is LQKENI. This CDR3 region has 15 residues. The ends were cut back, 1 base at V and 2 bases at J, with 6 bases in the middle. The CDR3 loop reads CASSPLGAGANVLTF. The CDR3 DNA sequence: TGTGCCAGCTCACCACTAGGGGCTGGGGCCAACGTCCTGACTTTC.

There are many counts of this clonotype. The chain recombines TRBV5-1 with TRBJ2-1, with a possible D match to TRBD2 (6 bases). CDR3 size: 15 residues. The V and J ends lost 0 bases and 7 bases respectively, with 14 bases between them. The germline V gene has CDR1 SGHRS and CDR2 YFSETQ. CDR3 bases: TGCGCCAGCAGCTTGGTCGGAGGGCCTGAGAATGAGCAGTTCTTC. Translated, it gives CASSLVGGPENEQFF.

The V and J genes are TRBV29-1 and TRBJ2-1; weak D call: TRBD2 (5 bases). The V and J ends lost 6 bases and 6 bases respectively, with 18 bases between them. The CDR3 loop spans 14 amino acids. Germline V gives CDR1 SQVTM, CDR2 ANQGSEA. The CDR3 DNA is TGCAGCGTCGGGAACCCCAGGAACCTCAATGAGCAGTTCTTC. Amino acids: CSVGNPRNLNEQFF.

This clonotype was detected only a few times. This rearrangement joins TRBV10-2 to TRBJ2-7; 10 nucleotides align to TRBD2. Trimming at V came to 3 bases and at J to 4 bases, leaving 9 bases not matched to a gene. The CDR3 loop spans 16 amino acids. CDR1 is WSHSY, CDR2 SAAADI, per germline. CDR3 bases: TGCGCCAGCAGTGAAGCCCTAGCGGGAGACTCATACGAGCAGTACTTC. Protein sequence: CASSEALAGDSYEQYF.

This clonotype has at least ten counts. The gene calls are TRBV20-1 and TRBJ1-1; D is unresolved. This CDR3 has 15 residues. Germline CDR1 and CDR2: DFQATT and SNEGSKA (reference sequence). The V gene lost 1 base and the J gene lost 4 bases, with 16 bases spanning the gap. In DNA form, the CDR3 reads TGCAGTGCTAGAGCCGGGTGGCAAGGTGGCACTGAAGCTTTCTTT. It specifies CSARAGWQGGTEAFF.

This clonotype was observed at least ten times. The chain has TRBV29-1 and TRBJ1-3, with D uncertain. Per germline, CDR1 SQVTM and CDR2 ANQGSEA. The CDR3 is 13 amino acids. Trimming removed 4 bases from V and 4 bases from J, with 11 bases in between. In nucleotides, the CDR3 is TGCAGCGTTGTTGGATACGTCGGAAACACCATATATTTT. This sequence encodes CSVVGYVGNTIYF.

This clonotype was counted many times. The J gene is TRBJ2-3, the V gene TRBV18; D is perhaps TRBD1 or TRBD2 (5 bases each). The CDR3 loop spans 14 amino acids. The germline CDR1 and CDR2 sequences are KGHSH and LQKENI. The germline V and J ends were trimmed by 3 bases and 0 bases, with 7 bases remaining between them. CDR3 amino acids: CASSPGGSTDTQYF. The CDR3 region has the DNA TGTGCCAGCTCACCTGGGGGAAGCACAGATACGCAGTATTTT.

This clonotype was counted only a few times. This chain connects TRBV20-1 to TRBJ2-5; either TRBD1 or TRBD2 may fit D (5 bases each). The CDR3 loop spans 13 amino acids. Germline loops: CDR1 DFQATT, CDR2 SNEGSKA (reference sequence). The V gene lost 5 bases and the J gene lost 2 bases, with 12 bases spanning the gap. Here the CDR3 reads CSARDHPQETQYF. The CDR3 DNA reads as TGCAGTGCTCGGGACCACCCGCAAGAGACCCAGTACTTC.

The table lists this clonotype with many counts. This sequence joins TRBV2 and TRBJ1-6, with D maybe TRBD1 (5 bases). The CDR3 consists of 16 residues. Trimming removed 5 bases from V and 7 bases from J, with 18 bases in between. Germline-derived CDR1 and CDR2 are SNHLY and FYNNEI. Here the CDR3 DNA reads TGTGCCAGCAGTTACCTTATATCGACAGACAATTCACCCCTCCACTTT. Its translation is CASSYLISTDNSPLHF. The variable domain in full, completed from reference TRBV2 and TRBJ1-6, reads EPEVTQTPSHQVTQMGQEVILRCVPISNHLYFYWYRQILGQKVEFLVSFYNNEISEKSEIFDDQFSVERPDGSNFTLKIRSTKLEDSAMYFCASSYLISTDNSPLHFGNGTRLTVT.

The CDR3 sequence is CASSVYSAANSPLHF. The CDR3 DNA follows: TGTGCCAGCAGTGTTTACAGCGCTGCCAATTCACCCCTCCACTTT. V and J are TRBV6-1 and TRBJ1-6, with unresolved D. Trimming took 4 bases from V and 7 from J, leaving 14 bases between them. The CDR3 loop spans 15 amino acids. Per the germline V gene, CDR1 is MNHNS and CDR2 is SASEGT.

In its sample, this clonotype was seen many times. This chain connects TRBV7-9 to TRBJ2-3; 9 bases are a match to TRBD2. Trimming removed 4 bases from V and 11 bases from J; junction bases left unmatched: 4. Germline CDR1 SEHNR, CDR2 FQNEAQ (reference sequence). The CDR3 has 12 residues. CDR3 sequence: CASSSSGGMQYF. Written as DNA, the CDR3 is TGTGCCAGCAGCTCGAGCGGGGGGATGCAGTATTTT.

This clonotype was recorded at least ten times. This chain uses TRBV28 with TRBJ2-1; the D call may be TRBD1 or TRBD2 (5 bases each). This CDR3 region has 16 residues. Trimming left V 6 bases short and J 0 bases short, with 15 bases between. The germline CDR1 and CDR2 sequences are MDHEN and SYDVKM. The CDR3 sequence is CASRSRDALSYNEQFF. Here the CDR3 DNA reads TGTGCCAGCAGAAGCCGGGACGCGCTCTCCTACAATGAGCAGTTCTTC.

This clonotype was seen a handful of times. The chain employs TRBV20-1 and TRBJ1-6, with D unresolved. This CDR3 region has 17 residues. Germline values: CDR1 DFQATT, CDR2 SNEGSKA (reference sequence). V shed 8 bases and J shed 7 bases, with 27 bases lying between them. The CDR3 sequence: CSPRTRGIWLLNSPLHF. The CDR3, as DNA: TGCAGTCCGAGGACGCGAGGGATTTGGCTCCTAAATTCACCCCTCCACTTT.

The V gene is TRBV7-9, the J gene TRBJ2-2; D may be TRBD1 or TRBD2 (5 bases each). V was clipped by 11 bases and J by 6 bases, with 13 bases between them. Germline V gives CDR1 SEHNR, CDR2 FQNEAQ (reference sequence). The CDR3 contains 12 residues. This CDR3 reads CAPQGVSGELFF. The CDR3 region has the DNA TGTGCCCCCCAGGGAGTTTCCGGGGAGCTGTTTTTT.

This clonotype has only a few counts. V gene TRBV27 combines with J gene TRBJ1-2; TRBD1 might be the D (5 bases). V was cut by 7 bases and J by 2 bases, with 14 bases left in between. This CDR3 is built from 14 residues. Per germline, CDR1 MNHEY and CDR2 SMNVEV (reference sequence). The CDR3 DNA reads TGTGCCAGCAAAGTTGGGGCGGGGAACTATGGCTACACCTTC. It translates to CASKVGAGNYGYTF.

This clonotype was counted many times. The rearrangement uses TRBV6-2 or TRBV6-3 and TRBJ2-3, with 7 bases matching TRBD2. The CDR3 is 15 residues long. From germline, CDR1 is MNHEY and CDR2 SVGEGT. V trimming: 0 bases; J trimming: 2 bases; junction bases outside the gene matches: 2. DNA for the CDR3: TGTGCCAGCAGTTACTCGAGCGGGAACACAGATACGCAGTATTTT. Protein sequence: CASSYSSGNTDTQYF.

At least ten counts were recorded for this clonotype. The chain employs TRBV18 and TRBJ2-7; the D call may be TRBD1 or TRBD2 (6 bases each). The V end lost 2 bases, the J end lost 3 bases, and 11 bases lay between the germline ends. The CDR3 extends over 14 amino acids. Germline assignment: CDR1 KGHSH and CDR2 LQKENI. This CDR3 reads CASSPGGGYYEQYF. The DNA of the CDR3 is TGTGCCAGCTCACCAGGAGGGGGGTACTACGAGCAGTACTTC.

In its sample, this clonotype was seen many times. The chain recombines TRBV28 with TRBJ2-3; D remains ambiguous. V was clipped by 2 bases and J by 7 bases, with 13 bases between them. CDR1 MDHEN and CDR2 SYDVKM come from the germline V gene. The CDR3 totals 14 residues. In nucleotides, the CDR3 is TGTGCCAGCAGTTTACCTAGGGCCATGTATACGCAGTATTTT. Translation gives CASSLPRAMYTQYF.

This clonotype was counted many times. The CDR3, as DNA: TGTGCCAGCAGCAATCCAGGGAGCACAGATACGCAGTATTTT. This translates into CASSNPGSTDTQYF. The V gene is TRBV7-9, the J gene TRBJ2-3; D might be TRBD1 (5 bases). The V end was cut by 5 bases, the J end by 0 bases, with 9 bases between. The germline gives CDR1 SEHNR, CDR2 FQNEAQ (reference sequence). The CDR3 has 14 residues.

Note on this clonotype: The DNA is omitted, as the CDR3 cannot be located on it reliably, and the CDR3 follows TCRdb's listing. This chain links TRBV11-2 with TRBJ2-5; the D call TRBD2 from the table was never checked on the DNA. Including both end residues, the CDR3 is 21 amino acids long. Germline lookup yields CDR1 SGHAT and CDR2 FQNNGV. The CDR3 here is CASSFYICSARGGGAQETQYF.